These 23 T cell receptor beta chains originate from one sample sequenced in a study of cytomegalovirus exposure and HLA in healthy donors. The PCR was carried out with 60 Vbeta primers and 13 Jbeta primers. Generated by immunoSEQ multiplex PCR, the TCRdb table keeps only in-frame clones and is missing some. The sample has 170,000 or so clones; over 70% are singletons. Sequencing was performed on PBMCs. The receptors originated from a male donor in good health and CMV-seronegative.

J is TRBJ1-2 and V is TRBV4-1; 7 bases match TRBD1. CDR3 length equals 14 residues. The ends lost 4 bases at V and 2 bases at J; junction bases unmatched: 4. Per germline, CDR1 MGHRA and CDR2 YSYEKL. This CDR3 reads CASSPGDRNYGYTF. The CDR3 DNA reads as TGCGCCAGCAGCCCCGGGGACAGAAACTATGGCTACACCTTC.

V usage is TRBV28 and J usage is TRBJ2-3, with D perhaps TRBD2 (6 bases). Per germline, CDR1 MDHEN and CDR2 SYDVKM. This CDR3 comprises 18 residues. Trimming stripped 6 bases from V and 6 bases from J, with 28 bases between. The CDR3 sequence is CASSSARISGEGWDTQYF. The CDR3 DNA sequence: TGTGCCAGCAGCTCGGCCCGGATTAGCGGAGAGGGGTGGGATACGCAGTATTTT.

This clone was seen a few times. The chain couples TRBV15 to TRBJ2-1; D unresolved. Deletions cut 0 bases from V and 8 bases from J, with 14 bases between. The CDR3 extends over 15 amino acids. Germline V gives CDR1 LNHNV, CDR2 YYDKDF (reference sequence). The CDR3 DNA is TGTGCCACCAGCAGAGATATACCAGGTGGGCATGAGCAGTTCTTC. Protein: CATSRDIPGGHEQFF.

The rearrangement joins TRBV6-6 to TRBJ2-1; D call uncertain. V was cut by 8 bases and J by 8 bases, with 10 bases left in between. Germline CDR1 is MNHNY and CDR2 is SVGAGI (reference sequence). The CDR3 contains 11 residues. This CDR3 is CASAPRDEQFF. As DNA, the CDR3 is TGTGCCAGCGCTCCCCGGGATGAGCAGTTCTTC.

The CDR3 bases are TGTGCCTGGAGTGATATAGGGGGCTACAATGAGCAGTTCTTC. Its protein product is CAWSDIGGYNEQFF. The rearrangement links TRBV30 to TRBJ2-1; tentatively, D is TRBD1 (6 bases). From germline, CDR1 is GTSNPN and CDR2 SVGIG (reference sequence). The length of the CDR3 is 14 residues. V was cut by 1 base and J by 3 bases, with 10 bases left in between.

The rearrangement joins TRBV30 to TRBJ1-5; TRBD1 matches at 7 bases. The J segment lost 6 bases and the V segment lost 5 bases, leaving 7 bases of the junction unmatched. Per germline, CDR1 GTSNPN and CDR2 SVGIG (reference sequence). This CDR3 region has 13 residues. CDR3 protein: CAWSDRDGQPQHF. The DNA for the CDR3 is TGTGCCTGGTCTGACAGGGACGGTCAGCCCCAGCATTTT.

The chain is built from TRBV6-5 and TRBJ1-5, with 7 bases matching TRBD1. Germline V gene sequence: CDR1 MNHEY, CDR2 SVGAGI. Trimming removed 2 bases from V and 6 bases from J; junction bases left unmatched: 10. CDR3 size: 16 residues. The CDR3 loop is CASSYPQQGKGQPQHF. CDR3 coding DNA: TGTGCCAGCAGTTACCCTCAACAGGGGAAGGGTCAGCCCCAGCATTTT.

The rearrangement links TRBV9 to TRBJ2-7; the D gene is possibly TRBD1 (5 bases). V was pared by 0 bases and J by 5 bases, with 15 bases between. Germline V gene sequence: CDR1 SGDLS, CDR2 YYNGEE. The CDR3 contains 15 residues. Here the CDR3 reads CASSVVPEGVHEQYF. The DNA of the CDR3 is TGTGCCAGCAGCGTAGTCCCCGAAGGGGTCCACGAGCAGTACTTC. The variable domain in full, with the rest retrieved from reference TRBV9 and TRBJ2-7, is DSGVTQTPKHLITATGQRVTLRCSPRSGDLSVYWYQQSLDQGLQFLIQYYNGEERAKGNILERFSAQQFPDLHSELNLSSLELGDSALYFCASSVVPEGVHEQYFGPGTRLTVT.

This chain joins TRBV27 and TRBJ2-5, with D possibly matching TRBD2 (5 bases). The J call may not be correct, given that the DNA end is closer to TRBJ2-7. Germline V gene lookup returns CDR1 MNHEY and CDR2 SMNVEV (reference sequence). The CDR3 runs 13 residues. CDR3 DNA: TGTGCCAGCGCCCTAGTTCGAGGGTACGAGCAGTACTTC. Its protein product is CASALVRGYEQYF.

The chain couples TRBV6-5 to TRBJ2-3; D uncertain. The germline CDR1 and CDR2 sequences are MNHEY and SVGAGI. V shed 0 bases and J shed 2 bases, with 12 bases lying between them. The CDR3 consists of 16 residues. This CDR3 is CASSYSIKPTTDTQYF. CDR3 DNA: TGTGCCAGCAGTTACTCGATCAAGCCTACCACAGATACGCAGTATTTT.

V usage is TRBV9 and J usage is TRBJ2-5; D is unresolved. The CDR3 runs 15 residues. V shed 0 bases and J shed 4 bases, with 13 bases lying between them. Germline V gene lookup returns CDR1 SGDLS and CDR2 YYNGEE. CDR3 protein: CASSVGGGRIETQYF. The CDR3 DNA sequence: TGTGCCAGCAGCGTAGGCGGCGGCAGAATAGAGACCCAGTACTTC.

In the case of this clone: At one of its ends the junction is not consistent with the germline gene, which may arise from a read error. J is TRBJ2-7 and V is TRBV10-3; perhaps TRBD2 as D (5 bases). Germline-derived CDR1 and CDR2 are ENHRY and SYGVKD. The CDR3 spans 16 residues. CDR3 bases: TGTGCCAGCAGTTACTCAGAAACGGGATTCGCAAACGAGCAGTACTTC. Protein: CASSYSETGFANEQYF.

Remarks on this clone: The junction and the germline gene differ at one end; a read error may be behind it. This sample also contains other DNA sequences that code for the same CDR3. J is TRBJ2-7 and V is TRBV6-5; D is ambiguous. The CDR3 sequence is 14 residues long. Germline lookup yields CDR1 MNHEY and CDR2 SVGAGI. For the CDR3, the DNA is TGCGCCAGCAGTCCGTACCCCGCCAGAAACGAGCAGTACTTC. This codes for CASSPYPARNEQYF.

The chain couples TRBV6-5 to TRBJ1-1; no reliable D call. Germline CDR1 reads MNHEY; CDR2 reads SVGAGI. V was pared by 2 bases and J by 11 bases, with 18 bases between. The CDR3 runs to 14 residues. The CDR3 DNA sequence: TGTGCCAGCAGTTACAATATGGAGGGCCTGACGGCTTTCTTT. Translation gives CASSYNMEGLTAFF.

The sample holds a few counts of this clone. This rearrangement joins TRBV15 to TRBJ2-7; no definite D call. This CDR3 is 11 amino acids long. Trimming shortened V by 3 bases and J by 9 bases, and 9 bases separated the two germline ends. Germline CDR1 and CDR2: LNHNV and YYDKDF (reference sequence). CDR3 bases: TGTGCCACCAGCAGCCAGGCCGCGCAGTACTTC. It encodes CATSSQAAQYF.

The rearrangement uses TRBV5-5 and TRBJ1-1, with D possibly matching TRBD1 (6 bases). Germline-derived CDR1 and CDR2 are SGHKS and YYEKEE (reference sequence). This CDR3 has 15 amino acids. Trimming left V 0 bases short and J 5 bases short, with 14 bases between. CDR3 protein: CASSLALQGYTEAFF. In nucleotides, the CDR3 is TGTGCCAGCAGCTTGGCTCTACAGGGTTATACTGAAGCTTTCTTT.

The V gene is TRBV6-6, the J gene TRBJ2-1; 10 bases line up with TRBD2. Germline values: CDR1 MNHNY, CDR2 SVGAGI (reference sequence). The CDR3 contains 16 residues. The trim removed 2 bases at V and 5 bases at J, leaving 6 bases unmatched. CDR3 nucleotide sequence: TGTGCCAGCAGTTACCTTGAGCGGGAGGGGGACAATGAGCAGTTCTTC. As protein: CASSYLEREGDNEQFF.

As regards this clone: Other DNA sequences in the sample encode the same CDR3. The rearrangement uses TRBV9 and TRBJ2-1; the match to TRBD1 covers 7 bases. This CDR3 has 15 residues. In germline, CDR1 is SGDLS, CDR2 YYNGEE. V was clipped by 0 bases and J by 0 bases; unmatched bases: 0. CDR3 in DNA: TGTGCCAGCAGCGTAGCAGGGGGCTCCTACAATGAGCAGTTCTTC. Its protein is CASSVAGGSYNEQFF.

This rearrangement joins TRBV9 to TRBJ1-1; the D gene is possibly TRBD1 (6 bases). The CDR3 has 14 residues. Germline V gene data show CDR1 as SGDLS and CDR2 as YYNGEE. V was trimmed by 5 bases and J by 3 bases, leaving 14 bases between them. As DNA, the CDR3 is TGTGCCAGCAGTCCAGGGGTTTTCGACACTGAAGCTTTCTTT. Protein sequence: CASSPGVFDTEAFF.

The chain is built from TRBV9 and TRBJ1-1, with TRBD1 matching 9 bases. V gave up 0 bases and J gave up 7 bases; unmatched junction bases: 7. The CDR3 totals 15 residues. The germline V gene encodes CDR1 SGDLS and CDR2 YYNGEE. The CDR3 nucleotides read TGTGCCAGCAGCGTAGATGGGACAGGGAGAGGTGAAGCTTTCTTT. This encodes CASSVDGTGRGEAFF.

The V and J genes are TRBV6-5 and TRBJ2-1; 8 bases are a match to TRBD1. Trimming at V came to 5 bases and at J to 5 bases, leaving 5 bases not matched to a gene. From germline, CDR1 is MNHEY and CDR2 SVGAGI. This CDR3 is 14 amino acids long. CDR3 in amino acids: CASSRTGRDNEQFF. Written as DNA, the CDR3 is TGTGCCAGCAGTCGGACAGGGCGCGACAATGAGCAGTTCTTC.

The rearrangement links TRBV6-1 to TRBJ2-6, with TRBD2 identical over 8 bases. V lost 6 bases and J lost 8; bases outside the gene matches: 6. The CDR3 is made up of 14 amino acids. Germline V gene data show CDR1 as MNHNS and CDR2 as SASEGT. CDR3 nucleotides: TGTGCCAGCAGGTTCGGGAGGGCGTCCAACGTCCTGACTTTC. Translated, it gives CASRFGRASNVLTF.

This sequence joins TRBV5-6 and TRBJ2-1; D is possibly TRBD1 (5 bases). Germline V CDR1 and CDR2: SGHDT, YYEEEE. With 1 base removed from V and 4 bases from J, the gap between germline ends came to 6 bases. This CDR3 comprises 13 residues. CDR3 DNA sequence: TGTGCCAGCAGCTTGCGGACATACAATGAGCAGTTCTTC. It translates to CASSLRTYNEQFF.